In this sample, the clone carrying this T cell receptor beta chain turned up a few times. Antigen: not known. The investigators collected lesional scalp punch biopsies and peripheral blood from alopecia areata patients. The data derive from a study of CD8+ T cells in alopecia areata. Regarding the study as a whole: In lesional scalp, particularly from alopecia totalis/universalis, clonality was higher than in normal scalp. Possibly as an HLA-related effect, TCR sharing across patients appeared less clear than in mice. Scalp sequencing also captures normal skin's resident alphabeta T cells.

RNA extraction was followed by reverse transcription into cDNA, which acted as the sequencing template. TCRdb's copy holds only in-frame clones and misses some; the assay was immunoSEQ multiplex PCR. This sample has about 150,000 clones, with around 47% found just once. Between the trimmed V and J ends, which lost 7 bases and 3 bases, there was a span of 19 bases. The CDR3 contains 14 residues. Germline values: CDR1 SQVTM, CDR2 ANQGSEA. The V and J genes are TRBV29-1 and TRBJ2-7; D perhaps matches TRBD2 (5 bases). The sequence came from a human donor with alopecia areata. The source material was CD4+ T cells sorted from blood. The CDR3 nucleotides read TGCAGCGGGGCCGAGGGCAGAGGGCACTACGAGCAGTACTTC. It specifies CSGAEGRGHYEQYF.